This T cell receptor (beta chain) was captured in a study of long-term antiretroviral therapy in people with HIV. Whole-study findings and limits: Blood draws took place between the mid-2000s and the late 2010s and possibly involved older ART regimens.

About this clone itself: The antigen remains undetermined.

Survey-level resolution applied to immunoSEQ assay v3.0. The method was immunoSEQ multiplex PCR; TCRdb's version includes in-frame clones alone and lacks a portion of them. The profile shows about 35,000 clones, around 79% of them singletons. Per the germline V gene, CDR1 is MDHEN and CDR2 is SYDVKM. The CDR3 length is 14 residues. Between the trimmed V and J ends, which lost 6 bases and 7 bases, there was a span of 19 bases. The study drew at least one pre-ART and at least two post-ART PBMC samples from every donor. The chain couples TRBV28 to TRBJ2-7; weak D call: TRBD1 (6 bases). The specimen was unsorted PBMCs, collected 3 years after starting antiretroviral therapy. The sequence derives from a man over 45 with HIV. The CDR3 DNA sequence: TGTGCCAGCAGGGGATACCACAGGGTGGGGGAGCAGTACTTC. It specifies CASRGYHRVGEQYF. The whole variable domain, remainder taken from reference TRBV28 and TRBJ2-7, is DVKVTQSSRYLVKRTGEKVFLECVQDMDHENMFWYRQDPGLGLRLIYFSYDVKMKEKGDIPEGYSVSREKKERFSLILESASTNQTSMYLCASRGYHRVGEQYFGPGTRLTVT.